This T cell receptor (beta chain) was captured in a study of glioma-infiltrating T cells after dendritic cell vaccination. In germline, CDR1 is MGHRA, CDR2 YSYEKL. The V and J ends lost 5 bases and 5 bases respectively, with 21 bases between them. There are 16 residues in the CDR3. The immunoSEQ assay amplified TCRB CDR3 from up to 2 ug DNA. Produced via immunoSEQ multiplex PCR; TCRdb's table is partial and in-frame only. The sample has tens of thousands of clones; 90% are singletons. The sequences come from blood, collected before dendritic cell vaccination. This TCR derives from a human donor with glioblastoma. The J gene is TRBJ2-5, the V gene TRBV4-1; unclear D gene. The CDR3 bases are TGCGCCAGCAGCTCCCCCGGTCCCGATGGTCTGGAGACCCAGTACTTC. This translates into CASSSPGPDGLETQYF.